The 28 T cell receptor beta chains below all came from one sample that was sequenced in a study of human T cells and chemical hapten exposure (TCRdb year 2021). Library prep was done by RACE. Sequencing used a NextSeq 500. TCRdb passed the public sequencing reads through fastp at Q25 and MiXCR, retaining productive beta sequences. Each entry merges the rows of one CDR3 protein and shows their most common DNA and genes. For this sample the table gives around 110,000 distinct CDR3 sequences, of which roughly 10% were detected only once. The top ten hold about 2.4% of the sample. In light of the paper, this sample's time point label describes: patch test 3, about 24 weeks after DPC sensitization. The intended sense of this specimen's treatment or condition label: therapeutic diphenylcyclopropenone sensitization with weekly scalp DPC. Sequenced material: whole blood, taken in connection with sensitization to the hapten diphenylcyclopropenone (DPC). The receptor set was obtained from a woman aged 45-65 years with alopecia areata. Some clones in this sample may be carry-over from other donors' samples.

Of note for this clonotype: It may be a read error: a sequence one base away is much more abundant. The chain uses TRBV7-2 and TRBJ2-3; the D gene is possibly TRBD1 (5 bases). The CDR3 is 16 amino acids. CDR1 SGHTA and CDR2 FQGNSA come from the germline V gene. Trimming shortened V by 6 bases and J by 5 bases, and 21 bases separated the two germline ends. The CDR3 region has the DNA TGTGCCAGCAGTCAGGGAACCCCCAATCATGGAGATACGCAGTATTTT. Amino acid sequence: CASSQGTPNHGDTQYF.

This clonotype has a handful of counts. This chain connects TRBV20-1 to TRBJ2-5; D unclear. Between the trimmed V and J ends, which lost 3 bases and 2 bases, there was a span of 10 bases. CDR3 length equals 13 residues. Looked up from germline, CDR1 is DFQATT and CDR2 is SNEGSKA (reference sequence). CDR3 region: CSARGLGQETQYF. The CDR3 DNA reads TGCAGTGCTAGGGGTTTAGGACAAGAGACCCAGTACTTC.

J is TRBJ1-5 and V is TRBV5-4; tentative D call: TRBD1 (5 bases). This CDR3 has 15 residues. In germline, CDR1 is SGHNT, CDR2 YYREEE (reference sequence). Trimming stripped 1 base from V and 0 bases from J, with 8 bases between. The CDR3 protein is CASSLNGGSNQPQHF. For the CDR3, the DNA is TGTGCCAGCAGCTTGAACGGGGGTAGCAATCAGCCCCAGCATTTT.

This clonotype was seen many times. J is TRBJ2-3 and V is TRBV7-2, with D tentatively TRBD2 (7 bases). This CDR3 is 14 amino acids long. Germline CDR1 is SGHTA and CDR2 is FQGNSA. Trimming left V 5 bases short and J 7 bases short, with 16 bases between. CDR3 residues: CASSLGGGRNTQYF. As DNA, the CDR3 is TGTGCCAGCAGCCTGGGGGGGGGCAGGAATACGCAGTATTTT.

The chain carries TRBV11-2 and TRBJ2-1, with 8 bases fitting TRBD2. Per the germline V gene, CDR1 is SGHAT and CDR2 is FQNNGV. This CDR3 spans 15 amino acids. V shed 1 base and J 6 bases; nucleotides not matched to a gene: 5. CDR3 DNA: TGTGCCAGCAGCTTAGGAGCGGGGGTGAGCAATGAGCAGTTCTTC. It encodes CASSLGAGVSNEQFF.

The genes are TRBV6-6 and TRBJ1-5, with TRBD1 identical over 7 bases. This CDR3 comprises 19 residues. CDR1 and CDR2 from the germline V gene are MNHNY and SVGAGI (reference sequence). V dropped 6 bases and J dropped 2; count of bases not matched to a gene: 19. The CDR3 DNA sequence: TGTGCCAGCAGCCACCCAAATACCCCGACAGGGAGAGGCAATCAGCCCCAGCATTTT. It encodes CASSHPNTPTGRGNQPQHF.

The chain couples TRBV9 to TRBJ1-6; D ambiguous. This CDR3 region has 15 residues. Trimming took 0 bases from V and 6 from J, leaving 10 bases between them. CDR1 SGDLS and CDR2 YYNGEE come from the germline V gene. CDR3: CASSVGLEFNSPLHF. CDR3 DNA: TGTGCCAGCAGCGTAGGCCTGGAATTTAATTCACCCCTCCACTTT.

CDR3 protein: CASSLFLTSGGAWEQFF. CDR3 sequence (DNA): TGTGCCAGCAGCTTATTTTTGACTAGCGGGGGGGCCTGGGAGCAGTTCTTC. This chain links TRBV6-5 with TRBJ2-1; 14 bases fit TRBD2. Germline values: CDR1 MNHEY, CDR2 SVGAGI. V gave up 6 bases and J gave up 10 bases; unmatched junction bases: 14. The CDR3 runs 17 residues.

Only a few counts were recorded for this clonotype. CDR3 amino acids: CASSAYSGSRTGELFF. Written as DNA, the CDR3 is TGTGCCAGCAGTGCCTATAGCGGGAGCCGTACCGGGGAGCTGTTTTTT. The V and J genes are TRBV12-3 or TRBV12-4 and TRBJ2-2, with 9 positions matching TRBD2. J was trimmed by 5 bases and V by 5 bases; bases with no gene match: 9. This CDR3 comprises 16 residues.

This clonotype was detected ten times or more. This chain uses TRBV7-3 with TRBJ2-3; 7 bases agree with TRBD2. This CDR3 region has 14 residues. With 3 bases clipped from V and 2 bases from J, the junction kept 2 bases outside the gene matches. Germline V gives CDR1 SGHTA, CDR2 FQGTGA. CDR3 sequence (DNA): TGTGCCAGCAGCTTTGCGGGGGTCACAGATACGCAGTATTTT. Residues: CASSFAGVTDTQYF. Full variable domain (missing parts from reference TRBV7-3 and TRBJ2-3): GAGVSQTPSNKVTEKGKYVELRCDPISGHTALYWYRQSLGQGPEFLIYFQGTGAADDSGLPNDRFFAVRPEGSVSTLKIQRTERGDSAVYLCASSFAGVTDTQYFGPGTRLTVL.

This clonotype turned up a few times. This rearrangement joins TRBV20-1 to TRBJ2-4; tentative D call: TRBD1 (5 bases). Germline lookup yields CDR1 DFQATT and CDR2 SNEGSKA (reference sequence). This CDR3 comprises 15 residues. Trimming cost V 2 bases and J 0 bases, with 11 bases left between them. In DNA, the CDR3 is TGCAGTGCTAGAAGGACACCTTTAGCCAAAAACATTCAGTACTTC. Translating it yields CSARRTPLAKNIQYF.

The rearrangement uses TRBV12-3 or TRBV12-4 and TRBJ1-5; D is uncertain. V shed 7 bases and J shed 2 bases, with 9 bases lying between them. The CDR3 length is 13 residues. CDR3 DNA: TGTGCCAGCAACTCCGGTCGCAATCAGCCCCAGCATTTT. Translating gives CASNSGRNQPQHF.

The chain joins TRBV30 to TRBJ1-3, with 12 bases identical to TRBD1. After removal of 3 bases from V and 8 bases from J, the junction contained 8 bases not matched to a gene. CDR1 and CDR2 from the germline V gene are GTSNPN and SVGIG (reference sequence). The CDR3 spans 15 residues. The CDR3 DNA follows: TGTGCCTGGAGCGCAGGGACAGGGGGCGGAGACACCATATATTTT. Translating gives CAWSAGTGGGDTIYF.

This clonotype occurred many times. The chain joins TRBV3-1 to TRBJ2-7; the D gene is possibly TRBD1 (5 bases). CDR1 LGHDT and CDR2 YNNKEL come from the germline V gene (reference sequence). This CDR3 has 11 amino acids. Trimming took 1 base from V and 11 from J, leaving 9 bases between them. The CDR3 nucleotides read TGTGCCAGCAGCCAAGGGACACAGAAGTACTTC. Its translation is CASSQGTQKYF.

The chain links TRBV12-3 or TRBV12-4 to TRBJ2-5; 14 positions agree with TRBD2. This CDR3 comprises 16 residues. The trim removed 0 bases at V and 5 bases at J, leaving 2 bases unmatched. CDR3 sequence reads: CASSLAGLAGVETQYF. In DNA, the CDR3 is TGTGCCAGCAGTTTAGCGGGACTAGCGGGAGTTGAGACCCAGTACTTC.

The gene calls are TRBV7-2 and TRBJ2-1, with a possible D match to TRBD1 (6 bases). The germline V gene has CDR1 SGHTA and CDR2 FQGNSA. Between the trimmed V and J ends, which lost 4 bases and 4 bases, there was a span of 8 bases. The CDR3 is 13 amino acids. CDR3 DNA sequence: TGTGCCAGCAGCTCCGGACAGTACAATGAGCAGTTCTTC. Its protein product is CASSSGQYNEQFF.

Notes on this clonotype: A read error may explain this, as a much larger clone is one base away. The V gene is TRBV7-6, the J gene TRBJ2-7; D is ambiguous. CDR1 is SGHVS and CDR2 is FNYEAQ in the germline V gene. The CDR3 totals 12 residues. Written as DNA, the CDR3 is TGTGCCAGCAGCTACGTAGCTGACGAGCAGTGCTTC. It yields the protein CASSYVADEQCF.

The V and J genes are TRBV28 and TRBJ2-1, with TRBD2 identical over 7 bases. The CDR3 runs 17 residues. V lost 4 bases, J lost 5 bases, and 14 bases stayed unmatched. CDR1 is MDHEN, CDR2 SYDVKM, per germline. CDR3 sequence (DNA): TGTGCCAGCAGTTCCCCTGTGAGGGAGGGTCGGAACAATGAGCAGTTCTTC. Protein product: CASSSPVREGRNNEQFF.

This clonotype was seen a handful of times. The V and J genes are TRBV20-1 and TRBJ1-2, with 9 positions matching TRBD1. This CDR3 contains 14 residues. Germline lookup yields CDR1 DFQATT and CDR2 SNEGSKA (reference sequence). V dropped 0 bases and J dropped 5; count of bases not matched to a gene: 4. The CDR3 loop reads CSARDTGGQYGYTF. CDR3 DNA sequence: TGCAGTGCTAGAGATACAGGGGGCCAATATGGCTACACCTTC.

This clonotype was observed many times. The chain has TRBV20-1 and TRBJ1-5; unclear D gene. The germline V gene has CDR1 DFQATT and CDR2 SNEGSKA (reference sequence). The CDR3 has 14 residues. Trimming shortened V by 5 bases and J by 1 base, and 12 bases separated the two germline ends. The CDR3 DNA sequence: TGCAGTGCTCCCAACGCTGGGAGCAATCAGCCCCAGCATTTT. It specifies CSAPNAGSNQPQHF.

This clonotype was detected only a few times. V and J are TRBV6-1 and TRBJ1-1; possibly TRBD1 for D (6 bases). The CDR3 spans 13 residues. CDR1 MNHNS and CDR2 SASEGT come from the germline V gene. Trimming removed 6 bases at V and 12 bases at J, with 20 bases between. The CDR3, as DNA: TGTGCCAGCAGCGTTAATTCAGGGGCCCAAACTTTCTTT. Protein: CASSVNSGAQTFF.

V and J are TRBV3-1 and TRBJ2-7; D might be TRBD2 (5 bases). The CDR3 contains 14 residues. V lost 3 bases and J lost 0, with 9 bases in between. In germline, CDR1 is LGHDT, CDR2 YNNKEL (reference sequence). CDR3 sequence: CASSQRGFSYEQYF. The CDR3 DNA follows: TGTGCCAGCAGCCAGCGAGGGTTCTCCTACGAGCAGTACTTC.

This clonotype was detected ten times or more. The chain joins TRBV12-3 or TRBV12-4 to TRBJ1-1, with 10 bases identical to TRBD1. CDR3 length: 14 residues. V dropped 6 bases and J dropped 4; count of bases not matched to a gene: 5. The chain's CDR3 is CASSSGDRGTEAFF. CDR3 bases: TGTGCCAGCAGCTCCGGGGACAGGGGCACTGAAGCTTTCTTT.

The sample holds a few counts of this clonotype. This chain connects TRBV6-7 to TRBJ1-1; 9 bases match TRBD1. TRBV6-7 carries the ORF label, with uncertain function. The CDR3 covers 14 residues. V gave up 6 bases and J gave up 4 bases; unmatched junction bases: 6. CDR3 nucleotide sequence: TGTGCCAGCAGCCCGACAGGGGGTAGCACTGAAGCTTTCTTT. Its protein product is CASSPTGGSTEAFF.

This clonotype was counted at least ten times. This rearrangement joins TRBV20-1 to TRBJ2-4; the D gene is possibly TRBD2 (6 bases). The V gene lost 7 bases and the J gene lost 0 bases, with 13 bases spanning the gap. Germline V CDR1 and CDR2: DFQATT, SNEGSKA (reference sequence). CDR3 length: 14 amino acids. The CDR3 region has the DNA TGCAGTGAGGAGGGCGGACTAGCCAAAAACATTCAGTACTTC. Its protein is CSEEGGLAKNIQYF.

There are many counts of this clonotype. The chain uses TRBV5-4 and TRBJ2-5; 9 nucleotides match TRBD2. This CDR3 spans 16 amino acids. The germline V gene encodes CDR1 SGHNT and CDR2 YYREEE (reference sequence). With V trimmed by 4 bases and J by 4 bases, 11 bases remained unmatched. The CDR3 spells CASSPGSGSGRETQYF. The DNA for the CDR3 is TGTGCCAGCAGCCCCGGTAGCGGGAGTGGGAGAGAGACCCAGTACTTC.

This clonotype was counted ten times or more. CDR3 loop: CASSSGGPYEQYF. CDR3 nucleotides: TGTGCCAGCAGTTCAGGGGGGCCTTACGAGCAGTACTTC. J is TRBJ2-7 and V is TRBV27; weak D call: TRBD1 (7 bases). Germline V gene lookup returns CDR1 MNHEY and CDR2 SMNVEV (reference sequence). CDR3 length: 13 amino acids. Trimming took off 4 bases at V and 4 bases at J, with 11 bases between the two ends.

This clonotype has a handful of counts. The chain employs TRBV4-3 and TRBJ2-1, with 10 bases fitting TRBD2. This CDR3 is 16 amino acids long. CDR1 is LGHNA, CDR2 YSLEER, per germline. V shed 0 bases and J 6 bases; nucleotides not matched to a gene: 5. CDR3 sequence (DNA): TGCGCCAGCAGCCAAGAACCTAGCGGGAGAGTCAATGAGCAGTTCTTC. Encoded protein: CASSQEPSGRVNEQFF.